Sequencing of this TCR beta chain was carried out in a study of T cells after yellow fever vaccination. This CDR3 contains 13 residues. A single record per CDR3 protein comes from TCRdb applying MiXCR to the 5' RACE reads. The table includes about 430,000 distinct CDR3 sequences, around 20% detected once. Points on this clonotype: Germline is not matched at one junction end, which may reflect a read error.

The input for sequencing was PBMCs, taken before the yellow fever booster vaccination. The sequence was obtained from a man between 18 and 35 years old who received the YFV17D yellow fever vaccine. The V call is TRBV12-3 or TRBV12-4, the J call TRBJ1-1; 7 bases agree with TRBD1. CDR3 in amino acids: CASSATGTTEAFF. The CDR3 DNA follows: TGTGCTAGCAGTGCGACAGGGACCACTGAAGCTTTCTTT.